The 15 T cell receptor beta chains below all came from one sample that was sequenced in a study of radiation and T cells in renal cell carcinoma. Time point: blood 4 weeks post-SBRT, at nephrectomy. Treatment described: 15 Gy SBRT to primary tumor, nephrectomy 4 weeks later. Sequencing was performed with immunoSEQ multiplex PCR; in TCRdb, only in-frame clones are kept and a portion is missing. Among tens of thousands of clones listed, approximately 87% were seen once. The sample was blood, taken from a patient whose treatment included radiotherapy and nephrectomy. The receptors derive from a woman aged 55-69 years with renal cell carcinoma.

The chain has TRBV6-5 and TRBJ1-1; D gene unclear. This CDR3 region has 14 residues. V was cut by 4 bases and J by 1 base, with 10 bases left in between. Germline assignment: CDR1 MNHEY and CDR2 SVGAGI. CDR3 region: CASSFSGGNTEAFF. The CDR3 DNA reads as TGTGCCAGCAGTTTCTCCGGTGGGAACACTGAAGCTTTCTTT.

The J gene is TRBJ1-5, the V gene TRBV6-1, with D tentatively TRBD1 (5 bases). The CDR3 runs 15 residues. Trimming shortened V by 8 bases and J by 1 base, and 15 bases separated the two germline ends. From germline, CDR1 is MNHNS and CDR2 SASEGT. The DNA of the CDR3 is TGTGCCAGCGTTATTCAGGGTGGGAGCAATCAGCCCCAGCATTTT. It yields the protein CASVIQGGSNQPQHF.

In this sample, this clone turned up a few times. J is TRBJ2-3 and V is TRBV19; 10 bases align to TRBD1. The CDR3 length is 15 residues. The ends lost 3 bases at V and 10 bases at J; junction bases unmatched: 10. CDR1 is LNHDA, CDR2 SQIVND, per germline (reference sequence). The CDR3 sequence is CASSIRQGAGTAQYF. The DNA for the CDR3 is TGTGCCAGTAGTATCCGACAGGGGGCGGGGACGGCGCAGTATTTT.

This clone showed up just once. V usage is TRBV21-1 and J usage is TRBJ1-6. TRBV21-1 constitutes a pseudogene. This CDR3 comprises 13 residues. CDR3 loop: CASRVGVQPPLHF. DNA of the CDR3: TGTGCCAGCAGGGTGGGGGTCCAACCACCCCTCCACTTT.

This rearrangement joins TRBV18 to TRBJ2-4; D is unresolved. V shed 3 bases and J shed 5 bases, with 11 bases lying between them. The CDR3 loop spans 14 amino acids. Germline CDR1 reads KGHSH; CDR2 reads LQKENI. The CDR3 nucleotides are TGTGCCAGCTCACCCGGGCAGCAGCAAAACATTCAGTACTTC. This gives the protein CASSPGQQQNIQYF.

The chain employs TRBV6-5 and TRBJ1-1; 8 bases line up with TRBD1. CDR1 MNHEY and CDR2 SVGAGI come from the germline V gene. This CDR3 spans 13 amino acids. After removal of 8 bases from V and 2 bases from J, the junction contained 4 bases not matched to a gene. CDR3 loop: CASGAGGNTEAFF. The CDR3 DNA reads TGTGCCAGCGGGGCAGGGGGCAACACTGAAGCTTTCTTT.

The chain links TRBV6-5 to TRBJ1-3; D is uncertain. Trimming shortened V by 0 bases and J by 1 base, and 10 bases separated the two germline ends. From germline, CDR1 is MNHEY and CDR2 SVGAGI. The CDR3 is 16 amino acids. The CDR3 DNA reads TGTGCCAGCAGTTACTCGAGTCCGGGATCTGGAAACACCATATATTTT. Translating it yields CASSYSSPGSGNTIYF.

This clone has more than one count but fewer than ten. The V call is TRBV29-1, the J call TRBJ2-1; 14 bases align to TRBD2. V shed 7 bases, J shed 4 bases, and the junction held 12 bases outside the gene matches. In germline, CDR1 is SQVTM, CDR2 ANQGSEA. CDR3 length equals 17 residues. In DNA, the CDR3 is TGCAGCGCCCGGACTAGCGGGAGGTCGGTTGCATACAATGAGCAGTTCTTC. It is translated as CSARTSGRSVAYNEQFF.

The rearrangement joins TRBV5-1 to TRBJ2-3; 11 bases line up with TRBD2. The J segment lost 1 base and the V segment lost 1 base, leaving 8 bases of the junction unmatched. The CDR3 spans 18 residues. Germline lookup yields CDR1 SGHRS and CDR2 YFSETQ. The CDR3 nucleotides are TGCGCCAGCAGCTTGACCCTAGCGGGGGGCGGAGGCACAGATACGCAGTATTTT. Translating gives CASSLTLAGGGGTDTQYF.

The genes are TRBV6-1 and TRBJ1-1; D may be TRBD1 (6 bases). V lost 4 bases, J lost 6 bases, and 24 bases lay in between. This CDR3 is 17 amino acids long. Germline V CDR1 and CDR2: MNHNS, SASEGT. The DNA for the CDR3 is TGTGCCAGCAGTGCCGCCGGGACACCCGCAGGTTTTGCTGAAGCTTTCTTT. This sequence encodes CASSAAGTPAGFAEAFF.

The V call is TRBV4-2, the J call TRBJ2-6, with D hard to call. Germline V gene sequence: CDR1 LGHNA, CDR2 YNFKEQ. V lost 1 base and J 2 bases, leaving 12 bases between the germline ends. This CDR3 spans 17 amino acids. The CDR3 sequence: CASSQGTLVTGANVLTF. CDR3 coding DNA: TGTGCCAGCAGCCAAGGCACCCTTGTTACTGGGGCCAACGTCCTGACTTTC.

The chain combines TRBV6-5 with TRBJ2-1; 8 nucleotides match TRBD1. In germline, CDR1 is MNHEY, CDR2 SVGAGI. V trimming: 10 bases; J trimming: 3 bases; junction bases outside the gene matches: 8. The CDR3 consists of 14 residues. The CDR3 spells CATRAGGDYNEQFF. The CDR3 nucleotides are TGTGCCACCCGGGCAGGGGGCGACTACAATGAGCAGTTCTTC.

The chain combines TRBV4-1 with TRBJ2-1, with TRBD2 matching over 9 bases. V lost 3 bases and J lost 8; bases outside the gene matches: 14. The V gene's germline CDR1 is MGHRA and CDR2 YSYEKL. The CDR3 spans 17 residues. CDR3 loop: CASSQLVLAGGRHEQFF. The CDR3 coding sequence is TGCGCCAGCAGCCAGCTCGTACTGGCGGGAGGGCGCCATGAGCAGTTCTTC.

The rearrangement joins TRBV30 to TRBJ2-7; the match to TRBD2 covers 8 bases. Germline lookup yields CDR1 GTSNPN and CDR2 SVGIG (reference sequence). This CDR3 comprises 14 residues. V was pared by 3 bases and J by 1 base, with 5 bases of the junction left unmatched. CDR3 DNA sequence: TGTGCCTGGAGAGAGCGGGGGAAGTCCTACGAGCAGTACTTC. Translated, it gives CAWRERGKSYEQYF.

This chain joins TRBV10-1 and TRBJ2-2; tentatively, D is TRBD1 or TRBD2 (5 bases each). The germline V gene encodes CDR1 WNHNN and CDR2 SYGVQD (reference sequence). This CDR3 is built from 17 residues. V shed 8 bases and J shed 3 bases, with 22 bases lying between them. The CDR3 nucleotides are TGCGCCAGCCTGCGAGACCGGGACGCCGTTCACACCGGGGAGCTGTTTTTT. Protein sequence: CASLRDRDAVHTGELFF.